Included here is one TCR beta chain sequence, with context. TCRdb's copy holds only in-frame clones and misses some; the assay was immunoSEQ multiplex PCR. Of 150,000 to 200,000 clones in the sample, 92% are singletons; the top ten hold about 4.6%. This record belongs to a study of blood T cell repertoires in COVID-19. Overall study: Collection of acute and convalescent COVID-19 samples took place in the United States, Italy and Spain. PBMCs, B-cell-depleted T cells, or T cells were the source of the cDNA or gDNA that made up the material.

Germline V lookup: CDR1 SGHTA, CDR2 FQGNSA. CDR3 length: 14 residues. Trimming left V 2 bases short and J 0 bases short, with 7 bases between. The chain couples TRBV7-2 to TRBJ1-1; D call uncertain. The source is a man aged 25 to 40 with COVID-19, enrolled during active disease. The sample consisted of peripheral blood. In nucleotides, the CDR3 is TGTGCCAGCAGCTTAAGAGGGATGAACACTGAAGCTTTCTTT. Amino acids: CASSLRGMNTEAFF.